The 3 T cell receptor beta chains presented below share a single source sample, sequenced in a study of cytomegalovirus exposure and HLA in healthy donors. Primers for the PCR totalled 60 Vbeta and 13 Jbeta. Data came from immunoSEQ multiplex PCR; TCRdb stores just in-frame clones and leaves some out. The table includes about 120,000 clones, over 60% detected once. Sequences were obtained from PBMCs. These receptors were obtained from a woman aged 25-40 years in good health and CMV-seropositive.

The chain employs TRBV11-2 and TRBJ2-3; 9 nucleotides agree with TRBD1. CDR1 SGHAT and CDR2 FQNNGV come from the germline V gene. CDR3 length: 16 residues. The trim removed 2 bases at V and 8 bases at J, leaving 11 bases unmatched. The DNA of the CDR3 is TGTGCCAGCAGCTTACCGGGACAGGGAGAAGGGCTTACGCAGTATTTT. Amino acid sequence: CASSLPGQGEGLTQYF.

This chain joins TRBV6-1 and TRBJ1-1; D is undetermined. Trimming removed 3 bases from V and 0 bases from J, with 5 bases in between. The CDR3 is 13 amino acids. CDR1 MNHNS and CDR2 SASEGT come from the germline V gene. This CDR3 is CASSDNLNTEAFF. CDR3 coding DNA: TGTGCCAGCAGTGATAATCTGAACACTGAAGCTTTCTTT.

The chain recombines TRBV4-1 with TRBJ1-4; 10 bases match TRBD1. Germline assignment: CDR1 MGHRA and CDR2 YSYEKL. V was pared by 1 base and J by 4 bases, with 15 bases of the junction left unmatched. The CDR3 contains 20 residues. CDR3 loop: CASSQGSSGTGVHFNEKLFF. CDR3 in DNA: TGCGCCAGCAGCCAAGGATCCTCCGGGACAGGGGTCCACTTTAATGAAAAACTGTTTTTT.